What follows are 27 T cell receptor beta chains derived from one specimen sequenced in a study of blood T cell repertoires in COVID-19. Sequenced by immunoSEQ multiplex PCR; TCRdb stores in-frame clones only, minus some. The sample holds roughly 700,000 clones; over 80% are singletons and the top ten take 0.2% to 0.3%. Material: peripheral blood. All receptors derive from a woman aged 18-29 years with acute or convalescent COVID-19.

This clone is a singleton in its sample. The genes are TRBV5-4 and TRBJ2-5; TRBD1 agrees at 7 bases. J was trimmed by 9 bases and V by 0 bases; bases with no gene match: 17. Germline values: CDR1 SGHNT, CDR2 YYREEE (reference sequence). This CDR3 has 17 residues. DNA of the CDR3: TGTGCCAGCAGCTTGGAGGGGGCAGGGCCTAGGTTTTCGGCCCAGTACTTC. Its protein is CASSLEGAGPRFSAQYF.

The DNA of the CDR3 is TGTGCCAGCAGCCCACGGACAGGTTACTCCTATAATTCACCCCTCCACTTT. Its translation: CASSPRTGYSYNSPLHF. The gene calls are TRBV7-2 and TRBJ1-6, with 7 bases fitting TRBD1. Germline CDR1 SGHTA, CDR2 FQGNSA. The J segment lost 0 bases and the V segment lost 5 bases, leaving 7 bases of the junction unmatched. There are 17 residues in the CDR3.

The V call is TRBV15, the J call TRBJ1-6; 7 bases agree with TRBD1. This CDR3 spans 14 amino acids. With 2 bases clipped from V and 9 bases from J, the junction kept 4 bases outside the gene matches. Germline loops: CDR1 LNHNV, CDR2 YYDKDF (reference sequence). This CDR3 reads CATSRRQGGSPLHF. The CDR3 coding sequence is TGTGCCACCAGCAGAAGACAGGGAGGTTCACCCCTCCACTTT.

This sequence joins TRBV6-5 and TRBJ2-5; D remains unclear. CDR3 size: 14 residues. The germline V gene encodes CDR1 MNHEY and CDR2 SVGAGI. V was pared by 5 bases and J by 5 bases, with 15 bases between. The CDR3 here is CASSNRPLQETQYF. The DNA of the CDR3 is TGTGCCAGCAGTAACAGACCCCTCCAGGAGACCCAGTACTTC.

The chain recombines TRBV3-1 (or the pseudogene TRBV3-2) with TRBJ2-3; perhaps TRBD1 as D (6 bases). CDR1 is LGHDT and CDR2 is YNNKEL in the germline V gene (reference sequence). V lost 5 bases, J lost 1 base, and 13 bases lay in between. CDR3 length equals 15 residues. CDR3 in DNA: TGTGCCAGCAGCTCAGGGGCGGTGGGCACAGATACGCAGTATTTT. As protein: CASSSGAVGTDTQYF.

The chain combines TRBV28 with TRBJ1-6; 11 nucleotides line up with TRBD1. With V trimmed by 5 bases and J by 8 bases, 5 bases remained unmatched. Germline-derived CDR1 and CDR2 are MDHEN and SYDVKM. There are 15 residues in the CDR3. The CDR3 region is CASSHSGQGDSPLHF. The CDR3 nucleotides are TGTGCCAGCAGTCACTCGGGACAGGGGGATTCACCCCTCCACTTT.

V is TRBV24-1 and J is TRBJ1-1, with D possibly being TRBD1 (6 bases). CDR1 and CDR2 (germline): KGHDR, SFDVKD. The CDR3 is 15 amino acids. V lost 2 bases, J lost 5 bases, and 14 bases lay in between. Written as DNA, the CDR3 is TGTGCCACCAGTGATTCAGACAGGCCTGCTACTGAAGCTTTCTTT. Protein: CATSDSDRPATEAFF.

The chain couples TRBV4-3 to TRBJ2-3; no clear D gene. Between the trimmed V and J ends, which lost 0 bases and 3 bases, there was a span of 22 bases. CDR3 length: 19 residues. Germline CDR1 reads LGHNA; CDR2 reads YSLEER. In nucleotides, the CDR3 is TGCGCCAGCAGCCAAGAACTCGGTGCACGGCAGGTGTTTACAGATACGCAGTATTTT. Its protein product is CASSQELGARQVFTDTQYF.

This chain connects TRBV2 to TRBJ2-1; no definite D call. CDR1 and CDR2 from the germline V gene are SNHLY and FYNNEI. V was trimmed by 5 bases and J by 8 bases, leaving 7 bases between them. The CDR3 sequence is 11 residues long. CDR3 loop: CASSQFDEQFF. The CDR3 nucleotides are TGTGCCAGCAGTCAGTTCGATGAGCAGTTCTTC.

The J gene is TRBJ1-1, the V gene TRBV11-2, with D tentatively TRBD1 (5 bases). CDR3 length equals 12 residues. V was clipped by 4 bases and J by 10 bases, with 13 bases between them. Germline V lookup: CDR1 SGHAT, CDR2 FQNNGV. CDR3 region: CASSYGQYVAFF. CDR3 bases: TGTGCCAGCAGCTACGGACAATACGTAGCTTTCTTT.

In nucleotides, the CDR3 is TGTGCCAGCAGCCCTATACCCACAGGGTTTACTGGAAACACCATATATTTT. Translating it yields CASSPIPTGFTGNTIYF. The chain uses TRBV7-9 and TRBJ1-3; possibly TRBD1 for D (6 bases). Per the germline V gene, CDR1 is SEHNR and CDR2 is FQNEAQ (reference sequence). This CDR3 comprises 17 residues. V dropped 5 bases and J dropped 2 bases, with 19 bases sitting between them.

The rearrangement uses TRBV3-1 (or the pseudogene TRBV3-2) and TRBJ1-2; 7 nucleotides agree with TRBD1. Germline V gene sequence: CDR1 LGHDT, CDR2 YNNKEL (reference sequence). Losses at the gene ends were 5 bases for V and 4 bases for J; bases not matched to a gene: 10. This CDR3 region has 15 residues. CDR3 nucleotides: TGTGCCAGCAGCTTTCGGAACAGGGGATCCTATGGCTACACCTTC. It specifies CASSFRNRGSYGYTF.

For the CDR3, the DNA is TGTGCCAGCAGCTTGGCTCCTGGGGCCAACGTCCTGACTTTC. Its protein product is CASSLAPGANVLTF. The rearrangement uses TRBV5-6 and TRBJ2-6; unclear D gene. CDR3 size: 14 residues. The germline V gene has CDR1 SGHDT and CDR2 YYEEEE. The V end was cut by 0 bases, the J end by 2 bases, with 3 bases between. The complete variable domain, with remaining parts taken from reference TRBV5-6 and TRBJ2-6, reads DAGVTQSPTHLIKTRGQQVTLRCSPKSGHDTVSWYQQALGQGPQFIFQYYEEEERQRGNFPDRFSGHQFPNYSSELNVNALLLGDSALYLCASSLAPGANVLTFGAGSRLTVL.

This clone was recorded once. This sequence joins TRBV6-5 and TRBJ1-4, with D uncertain. CDR3 size: 16 residues. Looked up from germline, CDR1 is MNHEY and CDR2 is SVGAGI. The V and J ends lost 0 bases and 5 bases respectively, with 13 bases between them. The DNA of the CDR3 is TGTGCCAGCAGTTACTCGCCCGGACTTGACAATGAAAAACTGTTTTTT. Its protein product is CASSYSPGLDNEKLFF.

The chain has TRBV3-1 (or the pseudogene TRBV3-2) and TRBJ1-4; D not resolved. Germline CDR1 and CDR2: LGHDT and YNNKEL (reference sequence). V was trimmed by 4 bases and J by 5 bases, leaving 11 bases between them. The CDR3 extends over 14 amino acids. The CDR3 protein is CASSRWAENEKLFF. DNA of the CDR3: TGTGCCAGCAGCCGTTGGGCTGAAAATGAAAAACTGTTTTTT.

The gene calls are TRBV18 and TRBJ1-1; maybe TRBD1 (5 bases). CDR3 length: 12 amino acids. The germline CDR1 and CDR2 sequences are KGHSH and LQKENI. Trimming took 3 bases from V and 5 from J, leaving 7 bases between them. As DNA, the CDR3 is TGTGCCAGCTCACCTACAGGTACTGAAGCTTTCTTT. Its protein product is CASSPTGTEAFF.

The chain employs TRBV27 and TRBJ1-5; D not resolved. V shed 2 bases and J shed 4 bases, with 12 bases lying between them. The CDR3 has 15 amino acids. In germline, CDR1 is MNHEY, CDR2 SMNVEV (reference sequence). Here the CDR3 DNA reads TGTGCCAGCAGTTTAGTGGGAGAACTTAATCAGCCCCAGCATTTT. As protein: CASSLVGELNQPQHF.

The gene calls are TRBV6-1 and TRBJ1-5; 7 positions match TRBD1. The V gene end was trimmed by 3 bases and the J gene end by 7 bases; junction bases not matched to a gene: 6. The CDR3 is made up of 14 amino acids. Germline loops: CDR1 MNHNS, CDR2 SASEGT. CDR3 DNA: TGTGCCAGCAGTGACAGGGGGTATGAACAGCCCCAGCATTTT. Translation: CASSDRGYEQPQHF.

This clone has just a few counts. This chain connects TRBV7-9 to TRBJ2-5; the D gene is possibly TRBD1 (6 bases). V lost 6 bases and J 0 bases, leaving 17 bases between the germline ends. The CDR3 runs 16 residues. The germline CDR1 and CDR2 sequences are SEHNR and FQNEAQ (reference sequence). The CDR3, as DNA: TGTGCCAGCAGACGTCTACCCCGGGACAACCAAGAGACCCAGTACTTC. Translation gives CASRRLPRDNQETQYF.

V gene TRBV15 combines with J gene TRBJ1-5; tentatively, D is TRBD1 (6 bases). Trimming cost V 0 bases and J 4 bases, with 16 bases left between them. CDR3 length: 17 residues. CDR1 and CDR2 (germline): LNHNV, YYDKDF (reference sequence). The CDR3 coding sequence is TGTGCCACCAGCAGAGATCTCGCAGGGGCCGGAAATCAGCCCCAGCATTTT. Its protein product is CATSRDLAGAGNQPQHF. The full variable domain, completed using reference TRBV15 and TRBJ1-5, is DAMVIQNPRYQVTQFGKPVTLSCSQTLNHNVMYWYQQKSSQAPKLLFHYYDKDFNNEADTPDNFQSRRPNTSFCFLDIRSPGLGDTAMYLCATSRDLAGAGNQPQHFGDGTRLSIL.

The sample holds one count of this clone. The J gene is TRBJ2-4, the V gene TRBV10-3; D may be TRBD1 (7 bases). The CDR3 covers 18 residues. Germline CDR1 ENHRY, CDR2 SYGVKD. Trimming removed 0 bases at V and 3 bases at J, with 18 bases between. CDR3 nucleotides: TGTGCCATCAGTGAGTCCCGGGGGACAGCTTGGGGCAAAAACATTCAGTACTTC. It translates to CAISESRGTAWGKNIQYF.

V gene TRBV3-1 (or the pseudogene TRBV3-2) combines with J gene TRBJ2-7, with a tentative D call TRBD1 (6 bases). The V gene lost 0 bases and the J gene lost 4 bases, with 16 bases spanning the gap. The CDR3 extends over 16 amino acids. Germline-derived CDR1 and CDR2 are LGHDT and YNNKEL (reference sequence). CDR3 coding DNA: TGTGCCAGCAGCCAAGATCCGGGTGGGGGCCGGTACGAGCAGTACTTC. It is translated as CASSQDPGGGRYEQYF.

This chain links TRBV3-1 (or the pseudogene TRBV3-2) with TRBJ1-1; TRBD1 matches at 11 bases. Trimming cost V 4 bases and J 3 bases; bases outside gene matches: 7. There are 16 residues in the CDR3. Germline CDR1 reads LGHDT; CDR2 reads YNNKEL (reference sequence). Written as DNA, the CDR3 is TGTGCCAGCAGCCCATCGGACAGGGGGCGGTACACTGAAGCTTTCTTT. The encoded protein is CASSPSDRGRYTEAFF.

V is TRBV28 and J is TRBJ1-6, with D unclear. The V end was cut by 6 bases, the J end by 5 bases, with 11 bases between. This CDR3 contains 14 residues. Germline V lookup: CDR1 MDHEN, CDR2 SYDVKM. This chain's CDR3 is CASRFDRDNSPLHF. In DNA form, the CDR3 reads TGTGCCAGCAGATTCGATAGAGATAATTCACCCCTCCACTTT.

The chain combines TRBV6-5 with TRBJ1-5, with 7 bases that match TRBD1. V lost 7 bases and J lost 6; bases outside the gene matches: 6. This CDR3 is 13 amino acids long. Germline values: CDR1 MNHEY, CDR2 SVGAGI. The CDR3 DNA reads as TGTGCCAGCAACAGGGACAGTCCTCAGCCCCAGCATTTT. Residues: CASNRDSPQPQHF.

This clone was seen a single time. The gene calls are TRBV11-2 and TRBJ2-7, with TRBD1 matching over 8 bases. The CDR3 is 16 amino acids. CDR1 is SGHAT, CDR2 FQNNGV, per germline. Losses at the gene ends were 5 bases for V and 5 bases for J; bases not matched to a gene: 14. In DNA form, the CDR3 reads TGTGCCAGCAGCGCCCCACTCAGACAGGGGACCCACGAGCAGTACTTC. It yields the protein CASSAPLRQGTHEQYF.

This clone has just a few counts. This chain links TRBV28 with TRBJ2-7; no firm D call. Trimming pared 5 bases from V and 4 bases from J, leaving 9 bases between. The CDR3 has 12 residues. Germline loops: CDR1 MDHEN, CDR2 SYDVKM. The CDR3 region has the DNA TGTGCCAGCAGTCAGAGGAGATACGAGCAGTACTTC. Translating it yields CASSQRRYEQYF. The full variable domain, with the rest looked up from reference TRBV28 and TRBJ2-7, is DVKVTQSSRYLVKRTGEKVFLECVQDMDHENMFWYRQDPGLGLRLIYFSYDVKMKEKGDIPEGYSVSREKKERFSLILESASTNQTSMYLCASSQRRYEQYFGPGTRLTVT.